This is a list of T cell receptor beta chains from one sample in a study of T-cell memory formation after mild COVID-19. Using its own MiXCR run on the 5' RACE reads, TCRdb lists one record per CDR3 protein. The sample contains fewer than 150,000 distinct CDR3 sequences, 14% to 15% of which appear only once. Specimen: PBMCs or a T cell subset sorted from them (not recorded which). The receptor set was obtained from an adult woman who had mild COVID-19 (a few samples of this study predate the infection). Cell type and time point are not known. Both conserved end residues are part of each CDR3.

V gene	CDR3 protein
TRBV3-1	CASSQFSRSHEQYF
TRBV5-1	CASSLAGFRTEAFF
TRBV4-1	CASSAGTGTYEQYF
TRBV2	CASSRTPTYEQYF
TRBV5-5	CASSLEATGNTEAFF
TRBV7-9	CASSLWGLAAEQFF
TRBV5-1	CASSSGQGDTEAFF
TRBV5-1	CASSPKAGGQLGYQETQYF
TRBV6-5	CASSTSAWPGNEQFF
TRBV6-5	CASSSPNGYTF
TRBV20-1	CSAARDTDTQYF